This is a list of T cell receptor beta chains from one sample in a study of blood T cell repertoires in COVID-19. Sequencing was performed with immunoSEQ multiplex PCR; in TCRdb, only in-frame clones are kept and a portion is missing. The table has around 200,000 clones, around 88% seen once. Sequencing was carried out using peripheral blood. The receptors were sampled from a man between 45 and 60 years old with active or convalescent COVID-19. The CDR3 runs from the conserved cysteine through the conserved F or W. The D gene is left open where the match is weak. Only part of the rows carry a size: once, few, many, or a class if the clone is expanded.

d_call	v_call	clone_size	cdr3_length	j_call	cdr3_nt	cdr3_aa
-	TRBV19	once	14	TRBJ1-2	TGTGCCAGTAGCGGGGGACCGGGGAGCTATGGCTACACCTTC	CASSGGPGSYGYTF
-	TRBV13	few	13	TRBJ1-1	TGTGCCAGCAGCTTGAGGAAGAACACTGAAGCTTTCTTT	CASSLRKNTEAFF
TRBD1	TRBV18	-	14	TRBJ2-2	TGTGCCAGCTCGGACAGGGCCAACACCGGGGAGCTGTTTTTT	CASSDRANTGELFF
-	TRBV9	-	15	TRBJ2-5	TGTGCCAGCAGCGTAGGGCGACTCGGGATGGAGACCCAGTACTTC	CASSVGRLGMETQYF
-	TRBV29-1	-	14	TRBJ1-3	TGCAGCGTTGACGGGGGGAGCTCTGGAAACACCATATATTTT	CSVDGGSSGNTIYF
TRBD2	TRBV9	-	16	TRBJ2-3	TGTGCCAGCAGCGTAGGTTGGGAAGCGGGAGCCGATACGCAGTATTTT	CASSVGWEAGADTQYF
TRBD1	TRBV29-1	-	13	TRBJ1-1	TGCAGCGTTGGAGGGGGCATGAACACTGAAGCTTTCTTT	CSVGGGMNTEAFF
-	TRBV2	-	13	TRBJ1-2	TGTGCCAGCAGTGAGCAGGGGAACTATGGCTACACCTTC	CASSEQGNYGYTF
TRBD2	TRBV10-3	-	16	TRBJ2-7	TGTGCCATCAGTGAGTCGGGGACTAGCGGGTCCTACGAGCAGTACTTC	CAISESGTSGSYEQYF
TRBD1	TRBV19	-	15	TRBJ2-3	TGTGCCAGGGGCCGGGACAGGGGAGGGGGAGATACGCAGTATTTT	CARGRDRGGGDTQYF
TRBD1	TRBV19	once	13	TRBJ1-2	TGTGCCAGTAGCTCGGGACAGGAGGATGGCTACACCTTC	CASSSGQEDGYTF
TRBD1	TRBV11-2	-	17	TRBJ1-1	TGTGCCAGCAGGACAGGGGCGCGGGTTGGAGTAAACACTGAAGCTTTCTTT	CASRTGARVGVNTEAFF
TRBD1	TRBV11-2	-	17	TRBJ2-1	TGTGCCAGCAGCTTCCTCCGAGGACAGGAGAACCGTCATGAGCAGTTCTTC	CASSFLRGQENRHEQFF
-	TRBV5-1	-	13	TRBJ1-1	TGCGCCAGCTCGGAGCAGCTTAACACTGAAGCTTTCTTT	CASSEQLNTEAFF
-	TRBV25-1	-	15	TRBJ2-2	TGTGCCAGCAGCCTAGGTCAATATAACACCGGGGAGCTGTTTTTT	CASSLGQYNTGELFF
TRBD1	TRBV18	-	15	TRBJ2-2	TGTGCCAGCTCACCAGGGACAGGGGTCACCGGGGAGCTGTTTTTT	CASSPGTGVTGELFF
TRBD1	TRBV5-6	-	14	TRBJ2-1	TGTGCCAGCATGGACAGGGGTGTCTACAATGAGCAGTTCTTC	CASMDRGVYNEQFF
TRBD1	TRBV18	-	14	TRBJ1-2	TGTGCCAGCTCCGGACAGGGGGCTAACTATGGCTACACCTTC	CASSGQGANYGYTF
-	TRBV12-3/TRBV12-4	-	12	TRBJ1-3	TGTGCCAGCAGTTTCAGGGGTGACACCATATATTTT	CASSFRGDTIYF
-	TRBV10-1	-	14	TRBJ2-1	TGCGCCAGCAGTGACGGAGGGCGGTACAATGAGCAGTTCTTC	CASSDGGRYNEQFF
-	TRBV24-1	-	14	TRBJ2-7	TGTGCCACCAGTGATTCCCGGACAAGCTACGAGCAGTACTTC	CATSDSRTSYEQYF
TRBD1	TRBV6-5	-	13	TRBJ2-7	TGTGCCAGCAGCTCAACAGGGGTCCGCGAGCAGTACTTC	CASSSTGVREQYF
TRBD2	TRBV27	-	15	TRBJ2-7	TGTGCCAGCTCGGGTCTGCGGGAGTTTCCCCACGAGCAGTACTTC	CASSGLREFPHEQYF
-	TRBV10-1	-	16	TRBJ2-1	TGCGCCAGCAGTGATCAGGGAAAGAGCTCCTACAATGAGCAGTTCTTC	CASSDQGKSSYNEQFF
-	TRBV5-1	-	14	TRBJ2-5	TGCGCCAGCAGCTTAGAGTTGGACCAAGAGACCCAGTACTTC	CASSLELDQETQYF
TRBD1	TRBV4-3	-	15	TRBJ2-7	TGCGCCAGCAGCCAGGGGGCACAGGGGGTCTACGAGCAGTACTTC	CASSQGAQGVYEQYF
-	TRBV28	few	15	TRBJ1-4	TGTGCCAGCAGTCTCCCCCAGGGAGGACGCGAAAAACTGTTTTTT	CASSLPQGGREKLFF
-	TRBV5-6	-	14	TRBJ1-2	TGTGCCAGCAGGCGGCGGGGGCTCCACTATGGCTACACCTTC	CASRRRGLHYGYTF
-	TRBV14	-	17	TRBJ2-2	TGTGCCAGCAGCCAAGATTTCCCAGGGCGACGGGCCGGGGAGCTGTTTTTT	CASSQDFPGRRAGELFF
TRBD1	TRBV18	-	17	TRBJ2-5	TGTGCCAGCTCACCTTACGGTGGGACAGGGAATCAAGAGACCCAGTACTTC	CASSPYGGTGNQETQYF